This T cell receptor beta chain was documented in a study of blood T cells in healthy people across ages. Trimming cost V 1 base and J 3 bases, with 20 bases left between them. Germline-derived CDR1 and CDR2 are SQVTM and ANQGSEA. This CDR3 region has 17 residues. Sample-barcoded 5' priming and a J-beta primer mix drove a second PCR of roughly 7 to 11 cycles. In TCRdb, the 5' RACE reads were re-called with MiXCR into one record per CDR3 protein. The sample yields over 1.5 million distinct CDR3 sequences, about 50% seen once. The receptor was isolated from a woman in her 40s in good health. The specimen sequenced was blood. The chain combines TRBV29-1 with TRBJ2-3; perhaps TRBD1 as D (5 bases). CDR3 residues: CSVEGSQGNYKTDTQYF. The CDR3 coding sequence is TGCAGCGTTGAAGGATCCCAGGGCAACTATAAAACAGATACGCAGTATTTT.